This T cell receptor (beta chain) is drawn from a study of T cells in localized non-small cell lung cancer. This clone was seen a few times. Its specificity is not known. TCRdb's copy holds only in-frame clones and misses some; the assay was immunoSEQ multiplex PCR. The sample records 1,500 to 2,000 clones, roughly a quarter being singletons. This CDR3 comprises 15 residues. CDR1 and CDR2 (germline): MNHGY, SAAAGT. Trimming left V 7 bases short and J 2 bases short, with 15 bases between. Study-level results: Heterogeneity within the tumor remains possible, as just one region underwent sequencing. Density of T cells in blood, when higher, went with longer overall survival. Peak T cell clonality was found in uninvolved adjacent lung, exceeding tumor. A median of approximately 50 clones ranked among the top 100 in tumor appeared in adjacent lung.

The TCR originated in a female donor older than 55 with stage II squamous cell lung carcinoma. The sequences come from normal lung tissue next to the tumor, collected before any cancer treatment. J is TRBJ2-1 and V is TRBV6-8; the D gene is possibly TRBD1 (5 bases). CDR3 coding DNA: TGTGCCAGCATTGGGAAGGGGCTGGCCTACAATGAGCAGTTCTTC. This gives the protein CASIGKGLAYNEQFF.